This T cell receptor beta chain was obtained from a study of molecular identifiers for immune sequencing clone quantification. About the research overall: In the replicates, RNA derived from around 18,000 or 91,000 naive CD8 cells was divided into five parts, and four were sequenced.

TCR libraries were built in bulk with a published protocol and specific TCR primers. One entry per CDR3 protein results from TCRdb running MiXCR on the PCR reads. The sample yields roughly 630,000 distinct CDR3 sequences, roughly 25% seen once. This clonotype appeared a few times. The receptor's source is a human donor in good health. Some libraries in this study had Jurkat cell RNA spiked in. The specimen sequenced was naive CD8+ T cells from blood, with Jurkat cell RNA spiked in. The subset is: FACS-sorted CD8+CD4-CCR7+CD45RA+ naive T cells.

The CDR3 loop is CASSLVGDSQNIQYF. CDR3 coding DNA: TGTGCCAGCAGCTTGGTAGGGGACAGCCAGAACATTCAGTACTTC. The rearrangement joins TRBV5-6 to TRBJ2-4; 7 nucleotides line up with TRBD1. This CDR3 comprises 15 residues. Germline CDR1 is SGHDT and CDR2 is YYEEEE. V shed 0 bases, J shed 7 bases, and the junction held 7 bases outside the gene matches.